The sequence of this T cell receptor (beta chain) was determined in a study of blood T cell repertoires in COVID-19. The V end lost 1 base, the J end lost 6 bases, and 9 bases lay between the germline ends. The CDR3 covers 13 residues. Germline V gives CDR1 GTSNPN, CDR2 SVGIG (reference sequence). Clones were sequenced by immunoSEQ multiplex PCR, and TCRdb holds only the in-frame ones, with some missing. The profile shows tens of thousands of clones, around 80% of them singletons. The sequenced sample was peripheral blood. This TCR came from a woman older than 75 with active or convalescent COVID-19. V and J are TRBV30 and TRBJ2-2, with D possibly TRBD2 on 6 matching bases. As DNA, the CDR3 is TGTGCCTGGAGTGATAGCGGCGCCGGGGAGCTGTTTTTT. As protein: CAWSDSGAGELFF.